The source of this T cell receptor beta chain is a study of regulatory T cells in long-lasting Graves disease. The CDR3 contains 15 residues. Germline lookup yields CDR1 KGHDR and CDR2 SFDVKD. Construction of TCR beta libraries relied on iRepertoire HTBI primers and on Arm-PCR targeting CDR3 regions. TCRdb fed the multiplex PCR reads into MiXCR, producing one record per CDR3 protein. The data contain more than 450,000 distinct CDR3 sequences, about 12% of them singletons. Time point specified: newly diagnosed GD, antithyroid drugs for less than 3 months. PBMC-derived RNA was used for the TCR library. Details on this clonotype: Its ends do not fully match the called genes, so a read error is possible.

The same sample was also used in a study of T cells in Graves' hyperthyroidism and ophthalmopathy.

This chain connects TRBV24-1 to TRBJ2-1; weak D call: TRBD1 (6 bases). The receptor comes from a woman in her 30s with Graves disease. Sequenced here: peripheral blood mononuclear cells (PBMCs), sampled at new diagnosis, from a patient treated with antithyroid drugs. CDR3 protein: CATSGKLVGDNEQSF. The CDR3 DNA follows: TGTGCCACCAGTGGAAAGCTAGTGGGGGACAATGAGCAGTCCTTC.